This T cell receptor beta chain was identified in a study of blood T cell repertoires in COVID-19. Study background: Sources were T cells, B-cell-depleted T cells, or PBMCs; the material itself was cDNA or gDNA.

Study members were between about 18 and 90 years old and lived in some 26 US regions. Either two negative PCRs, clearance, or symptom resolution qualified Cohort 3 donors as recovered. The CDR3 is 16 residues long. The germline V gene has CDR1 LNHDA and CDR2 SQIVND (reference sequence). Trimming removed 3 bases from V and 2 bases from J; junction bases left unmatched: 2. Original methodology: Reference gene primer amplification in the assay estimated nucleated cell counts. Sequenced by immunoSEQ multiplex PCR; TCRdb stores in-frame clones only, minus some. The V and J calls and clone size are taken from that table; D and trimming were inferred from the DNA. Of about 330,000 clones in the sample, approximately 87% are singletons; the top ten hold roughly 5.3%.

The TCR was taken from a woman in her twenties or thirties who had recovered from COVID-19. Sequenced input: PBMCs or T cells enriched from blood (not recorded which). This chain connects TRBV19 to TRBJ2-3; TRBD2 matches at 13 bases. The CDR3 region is CASSMGTSGDTDTQYF. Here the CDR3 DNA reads TGTGCCAGTAGTATGGGGACTAGCGGGGACACAGATACGCAGTATTTT.